The T cell receptor (beta chain) under discussion was sequenced for a study of blood T cell repertoires in COVID-19 (dated by TCRdb to 2020 to 2021). Background for the entire study: Samples from collaborators originated in the United States, Italy and Spain and spanned both the acute and convalescent phases of COVID-19. The material from the prospective study consisted of cDNA or gDNA derived from T cells, B-cell-depleted T cells, or PBMCs. Deeply sampled blood TCRbeta repertoires from subjects exposed to, actively infected with, or recovered from COVID-19 were included in the dataset. The repertoires were made available in a free public database intended to serve as a resource for research on the immune response to SARS-CoV-2. The samples were drawn from the first 160 participants of the ongoing ImmuneRACE study and from more than 1,000 subjects provided by 6 global collaborators. A de-identified subject ID, COVID-19 status, age in years and sex were almost always included in the sample metadata. HLA class I and class II types, where available, came from metadata supplied by the sample provider rather than from assay-based typing. The full study reports these points: The quantity of clinical and demographic metadata differed by source and by participant and was supplied without curation.

Reading the germline V gene (reference sequence) gives CDR1 MNHEY and CDR2 SMNVEV. The CDR3 starts with the cysteine, ends with the phenylalanine, and has 12 residues. Only the CDR3 DNA is retained, 36 bases long and in frame from the first base. V is reduced by 6 bases and J by 6 bases, leaving a spacing of 12 bases between them. In Seattle, one collaborating source enrolled patients while the infection was active and tracked those patients longitudinally over the course of disease. Each collaborating institution followed its own protocols to collect whole blood in K2EDTA tubes. For TCRbeta analysis, collaborators shipped samples in one of three forms: frozen whole blood, isolated PBMCs, or DNA extracted from either of those sample types. TCRbeta CDR3 regions were amplified from genomic DNA using the immunoSEQ Assay, a bias-controlled multiplex PCR. In the original analysis: The number of nucleated cells in each sample was estimated by amplification of reference gene primers within the assay. Sequence reads were collapsed and filtered to measure the absolute abundance of every unique TCRbeta CDR3 rearrangement. For each sample, productive Simpson clonality was calculated as the square root of Simpson's diversity index across productive rearrangements. Drawn from immuneACCESS, this table holds only the in-frame rearrangements with V and J called that TCRdb kept. Clones are partly lost; checked studies trace under half to an unresolved V gene and leave the rest unexplained. That table furnishes V, J and clone size, whereas the DNA furnished D and trimming. The table for this sample lists over 130,000 clones; roughly 90% of them were counted only once. The top ten clones comprise under 3% of the sample.

Of note for this clone: Its antigen is still unknown. Within one base of it there is no much larger clone, and no base qualities were kept.

The sequencing sample was made of peripheral blood. The chain was built from TRBV27 and TRBJ2-7; a tentative D match to TRBD1 spans 5 bases. This clonotype was obtained from a human donor with COVID-19, enrolled during active disease. The donor label of this sample is uncertain. The DNA reads TGTGCCAGCAGCCCCAGGGTGAGCGAGCAGTACTTC. It is translated as CASSPRVSEQYF.